The T cell receptor (beta chain) under discussion was sequenced for a study of regulatory T cells in long-lasting Graves disease (dated by TCRdb to the early 2020s). About the full investigation: In the newly diagnosed Graves' disease group, patients had been taking antithyroid drugs for less than 3 months. This study used TCR sequencing and RNA sequencing of peripheral blood to compare persistent Graves' disease patients against newly diagnosed Graves' disease patients. The study took place in China and was registered as a clinical trial. A total of around 35 samples underwent TCR sequencing, from some 13 patients with persistent Graves' disease and 20 or so patients with newly diagnosed Graves' disease. What the authors observed across the whole study: The authors acknowledged the small sample size as a limitation that may reduce accuracy. The study examined only peripheral blood because the primary lesion, thyroid tissue, could not be accessed. TRBV28, TRBJ1-2 and TRBJ2-5 were preferentially used in persistent disease, while TRBV20-1 and TRBJ2-1 were favored in newly diagnosed disease. Compared with newly diagnosed patients, patients with persistent Graves' disease had lower TCR Shannon entropy and fewer highly expanded clones, which suggests clonal expansion. Sequencing and analysis were restricted to the TCR beta chain. Patients with persistent disease shared more public clonotypes (about 2,900) than newly diagnosed patients did (966).

From the cysteine through the phenylalanine, the CDR3 covers 13 amino acids. Solely the CDR3 DNA is kept, with 39 bases framed from the first base. Trimming takes 10 bases off V and 2 bases off J; junction bases not matched to a gene: 8. CDR1 and CDR2, per the germline V gene, are MDHEN and SYDVKM. This clonotype came up many times. Its antigen remains unidentified. No quality values exist for individual bases; no much larger clone is one base distant. This sample's time point label indicates: newly diagnosed GD, antithyroid drugs for less than 3 months. RNA was extracted from PBMCs in TRIzol for both TCR sequencing and RNA sequencing. Graves' disease was diagnosed according to American Thyroid Association guidelines. Recruitment of patients was carried out at an endocrinology department in Xi'an, China. Each patient gave approximately 9 milliliters of peripheral blood, collected in an EDTA anticoagulant tube. Ficoll Paque Plus density gradient separation was used to isolate PBMCs, and no additional T cell sorting was done. An Agilent 2100 Bioanalyzer and agarose gel were used to check RNA quality, and a NanoDrop 2000 was used to measure RNA concentration.

Library preparation used multiplex PCR. Sequencing relied on an Illumina HiSeq 4000. TCR beta libraries were built with iRepertoire HTBI primers and Arm-PCR amplification of CDR3 regions. PCR products were gel purified before sequencing. The published analysis was carried out like this. Across samples, roughly 60 TRBV and approximately 15 TRBJ segments were identified and used for gene usage analysis of CDR3 amino acid clonotypes. COPE and FqMerger were used to merge the filtered high-quality paired reads into contigs. BLAST was used to align contigs to IMGT TRBV, TRBD and TRBJ reference genes, with CDR3 defined following IMGT. Clonotypes above 0.1% frequency were classified as highly expanded clones. Shannon entropy was used to measure repertoire diversity, and the Gini coefficient was used to measure V-J evenness. Public clonotypes were defined as clonotypes shared by more than one individual. TCRdb trimmed the raw reads at Q25, called clones with MiXCR and kept productive beta chains. Records with the same CDR3 protein are collapsed into one entry carrying the most frequent genes and DNA. The V and J calls come from TCRdb's annotation, not from the publication. This sample comprises roughly 400,000 distinct CDR3 sequences, 15% of them detected only once. The biggest ten clones account for about 7.8% of the sample.

These sequences were also reported in another study, on T cells in Graves' hyperthyroidism and ophthalmopathy. The second study reports: A patient counted as having stable Graves' hyperthyroidism if no progression to ophthalmopathy occurred over 18 months of follow-up. The hyperthyroidism patients were between 18 and 65 years old and newly diagnosed, with a disease duration of less than 2 months. Patients with uncontrolled infections, other autoimmune diseases, pregnancy or lactation were excluded. Diagnoses were established on the basis of clinical symptoms, serum thyroxine and TRAb, thyroid ultrasound, and orbital computed tomography. For the first round of RT-PCR on the TCR CDR3, the HTBI primer set was used together with the Qiagen OneStep RT-PCR kit. Most expanded thyroid clonotypes (frequency above 0.001) were also found in blood, which suggests that blood repertoires may mirror thyroid immune responses. Ophthalmopathy was separated from stable hyperthyroidism by a 13 V-J signature model, with about 86% sensitivity and approximately 81% specificity obtained in cross-validation and 80%/75% obtained in testing. In validation, the model predicted progression to ophthalmopathy with around 71% sensitivity and 72.22% specificity, a median of 6.5 months before onset. To identify TCR V-J signatures that set the groups apart, the researchers used a discovery cohort of approximately 98 patients, made up of 43 with Graves' ophthalmopathy and some 58 with stable Graves' hyperthyroidism. An independent validation cohort of fewer than 20 hyperthyroidism patients and 17 patients who later progressed to ophthalmopathy tested prospective prediction of ophthalmopathy. For training and testing, the 100 patients in the discovery cohort were randomly divided in a 7:3 ratio. The study also compared thyroid tissue and blood T-cell repertoires from a handful of Graves' hyperthyroidism patients. Once sampling was done, hyperthyroidism patients were given methimazole at a starting dose of 30 mg daily, whereas ophthalmopathy patients were given high-dose intravenous methylprednisolone. Libraries were constructed in a second round of multiplex PCR, after which size selection and purification were carried out. Libraries were sequenced paired-end with 100 bp reads on an Illumina HiSeq2000. SOAPnuke was used to process the raw data, removing reads that contained adapters or uncalled bases, had a mean Phred below 15, or lacked an exact match to the constant primer or identifier. COPE v1.2.5 was used to merge the high-quality paired reads, and each unique nucleotide sequence was defined as a clonotype. MiTCR v1.1 was used to align clonotypes to the IMGT TRBV, TRBD and TRBJ reference segments. The analysis was restricted to V-J combinations with a frequency above 0.0001, which together covered 99% to 99.2% of the repertoires. A TCS score was defined as the ratio between F50 (clonal expansion) and ExV (chaos), using BLOSUM62-based TCRdist between CDR3 peptides within each V-J. Welch's t-statistics and random forest reduced just over 500 V-J features to under 15, which were used in a naive Bayes classifier (R e1071). No statistical method was used to set the sample size in advance, and investigators knew the group allocation. According to the paper, TCR Vbeta CDR3 sequencing was carried out on about 140 peripheral blood samples, which came from 40 to 45 ophthalmopathy, approximately 72 hyperthyroidism and roughly 17 progressor patients.

In this chain, TRBV28 is recombined with TRBJ2-7, and TRBD1 matches 7 of the central bases. The source was peripheral blood mononuclear cells (PBMCs), collected at new diagnosis, from a patient treated with antithyroid drugs. This sequence originates from a woman aged 35 to 49 with Graves disease. Donor details come from another sample of the same person, matched by shared clones. The CDR3 reads CATRPGGAYEQYF. The DNA sequence reads TGTGCCACGAGACCAGGGGGAGCCTACGAGCAGTACTTC.